The next 11 T cell receptor beta chains were all read from a single sample in a study of control samples from healthy donors and cancer patients. Using immunoSEQ multiplex PCR, the repertoire was profiled, and TCRdb retains in-frame clones only, with some absent. The sample includes some 90,000 clones, approximately 91% seen only once; the top ten take roughly 0.92%. Sequenced sample: blood. The source is a woman aged 25-40 years in good health.

The rearrangement joins TRBV9 to TRBJ1-4; a possible D gene is TRBD1 (6 bases). Trimming took off 1 base at V and 3 bases at J, with 10 bases between the two ends. The CDR3 sequence is 15 residues long. Germline CDR1 and CDR2: SGDLS and YYNGEE. CDR3 sequence (DNA): TGTGCCAGCAGCGTACAGGGGCACTCTAATGAAAAACTGTTTTTT. Protein product: CASSVQGHSNEKLFF.

In this sample, this clone turned up a few times. The V and J genes are TRBV10-3 and TRBJ2-7, with 11 bases lining up with TRBD1. The CDR3 is made up of 13 amino acids. Germline loops: CDR1 ENHRY, CDR2 SYGVKD. The J segment lost 7 bases and the V segment lost 6 bases, leaving 5 bases of the junction unmatched. CDR3 bases: TGTGCCATCAGCCGGGACAGGGGGATAGAGCAGTACTTC. Translation gives CAISRDRGIEQYF.

This chain connects TRBV3-1 (or the pseudogene TRBV3-2) to TRBJ2-2; 8 bases fit TRBD2. The length of the CDR3 is 14 residues. V was clipped by 1 base and J by 9 bases; unmatched bases: 4. Germline V gene lookup returns CDR1 LGHDT and CDR2 YNNKEL (reference sequence). The CDR3 protein is CASSQVGTRRELFF. Written as DNA, the CDR3 is TGTGCCAGCAGCCAAGTCGGGACTAGGAGGGAGCTGTTTTTT.

The CDR3 reads CASSLLSQPVQETQYF. The CDR3, as DNA: TGCGCCAGCAGCTTGCTCTCCCAGCCCGTACAAGAGACCCAGTACTTC. The genes are TRBV5-1 and TRBJ2-5; D uncertain. The CDR3 has 16 residues. Germline V lookup: CDR1 SGHRS, CDR2 YFSETQ. Deletions cut 1 base from V and 2 bases from J, with 15 bases between.

The CDR3 nucleotides read TGTGCCAGCAGCGATAGTACGGGGGCGTGGAACACTGAAGCTTTCTTT. Its protein product is CASSDSTGAWNTEAFF. This chain links TRBV11-2 with TRBJ1-1, with D maybe TRBD1 (6 bases). Trimming took 5 bases from V and 1 from J, leaving 17 bases between them. The CDR3 covers 16 residues. CDR1 SGHAT and CDR2 FQNNGV come from the germline V gene.

The chain carries TRBV27 and TRBJ2-6, with no clear D. The germline V gene encodes CDR1 MNHEY and CDR2 SMNVEV (reference sequence). The CDR3 covers 17 residues. V lost 6 bases and J 0 bases, leaving 15 bases between the germline ends. The CDR3 nucleotides are TGTGCCAGCAGCCCTAGGGTCCTCCTCTCTGGGGCCAACGTCCTGACTTTC. It is translated as CASSPRVLLSGANVLTF.

The gene calls are TRBV18 and TRBJ2-7; TRBD1 might be the D (5 bases). Germline V lookup: CDR1 KGHSH, CDR2 LQKENI. The CDR3 has 14 amino acids. Deletions cut 6 bases from V and 5 bases from J, with 17 bases between. The CDR3 is CASSSSQAINEQYF. Written as DNA, the CDR3 is TGTGCCAGCTCGTCATCACAGGCAATCAACGAGCAGTACTTC.

The rearrangement joins TRBV7-9 to TRBJ1-2, with TRBD1 as a possible D gene (5 bases). The V end was cut by 6 bases, the J end by 8 bases, with 16 bases between. This CDR3 is 13 amino acids long. CDR1 is SEHNR and CDR2 is FQNEAQ in the germline V gene (reference sequence). The CDR3 sequence: CASRLSSQGGYTF. The CDR3 DNA is TGTGCCAGCAGGCTTAGTTCGCAGGGAGGCTACACCTTC.

The chain has TRBV12-3 or TRBV12-4 and TRBJ2-7, with D uncertain. The CDR3 is 13 residues long. V was trimmed by 7 bases and J by 2 bases, leaving 12 bases between them. The CDR3 DNA is TGTGCCAGCACTCAGACACCGACCTACGAGCAGTACTTC. Protein: CASTQTPTYEQYF.

This clone came up once. This chain uses TRBV6-6 with TRBJ1-1; D is ambiguous. V lost 3 bases and J 5 bases, leaving 16 bases between the germline ends. CDR3 length: 15 amino acids. Germline CDR1 and CDR2: MNHNY and SVGAGI (reference sequence). Here the CDR3 reads CASSYASGRGTEAFF. The DNA for the CDR3 is TGTGCCAGCAGTTATGCGTCCGGGCGAGGAACTGAAGCTTTCTTT.

The CDR3 reads CASSPSQGNTEAFF. The CDR3 bases are TGTGCCAGCTCACCGAGTCAGGGGAACACTGAAGCTTTCTTT. This chain connects TRBV18 to TRBJ1-1, with TRBD1 as a possible D gene (5 bases). The germline gives CDR1 KGHSH, CDR2 LQKENI. V lost 3 bases and J 1 base, leaving 9 bases between the germline ends. This CDR3 comprises 14 residues.